A single T cell receptor (beta chain) is shown here with its context. No antigen is known for it. 13 Jbeta primers and 60 Vbeta primers were used for the PCR. Assay used: immunoSEQ multiplex PCR; TCRdb lists only in-frame clones, some missing. Here the sample table reports approximately 76,000 clones. The sample originates from a study of cytomegalovirus exposure and HLA in healthy donors. Whole-study results and caveats: What a later analysis showed was that several of the most significant clusters appeared linked to common viral pathogens. Later analysis indicated greater clonal expansion among HLA-associated TCR beta chains than among equally common other chains.

The sequence derives from a man aged 18 to 29 in good health and CMV-seropositive. The material sequenced was PBMCs.

The CDR3 bases are TGTGCCAGCAGCCCCAGCGGAATCACCGGGGAGCTGTTTTTT. Translating gives CASSPSGITGELFF. The chain couples TRBV7-2 to TRBJ2-2; possible D gene TRBD2, 5 bases. The germline V and J ends were trimmed by 5 bases and 4 bases, with 11 bases remaining between them. Germline loops: CDR1 SGHTA, CDR2 FQGNSA. The CDR3 contains 14 residues.